Sequencing of this T cell receptor beta chain was carried out in a study of blood T cells in healthy people across ages. Findings and caveats of the study: Unsorted PBMCs prevented conclusive naive versus antigen-experienced comparison.

This clonotype was picked up a small number of times. What it recognizes is unknown. Every sample had a minimum of 6 million PBMCs isolated. Combining a sample-barcoded 5' primer with a J-beta primer mix, a second PCR ran for roughly 7 to 12 cycles. Each CDR3 protein gets one entry after TCRdb re-called the 5' RACE reads with MiXCR. The top ten clones hold 10% to 15% of a sample with about 1.1 million distinct CDR3 sequences, 35% to 40% of them seen once. The CDR3 covers 18 residues. Germline V gene lookup returns CDR1 PRHDT and CDR2 FYEKMQ (reference sequence). The V end was cut by 5 bases, the J end by 0 bases, with 22 bases between.

The V call is TRBV13, the J call TRBJ1-1; D may be TRBD1 (6 bases). The sample taken for sequencing was blood. The source is a young man in good health. For the CDR3, the DNA is TGTGCCAGCAGCATTGAGGGGGGCGGAATTAAGATGAACACTGAAGCTTTCTTT. As protein: CASSIEGGGIKMNTEAFF.